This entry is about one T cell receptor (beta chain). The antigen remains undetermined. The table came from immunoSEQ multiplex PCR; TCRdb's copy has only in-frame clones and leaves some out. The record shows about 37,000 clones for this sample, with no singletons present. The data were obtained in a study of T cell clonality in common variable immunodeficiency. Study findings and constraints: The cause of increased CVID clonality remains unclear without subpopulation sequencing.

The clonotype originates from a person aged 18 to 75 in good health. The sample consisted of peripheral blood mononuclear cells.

The CDR3 is CASSEEVALIDNSPLFF. The covered CDR3 bases are TGTGCCAGCAGTGAAGAGGTGGCTCTCATCGATAATTCACCG. The rearrangement uses TRBV2 and TRBJ2-2; D remains unclear. From the germline J gene comes the end of the CDR3, since the read stops 3 residues before it. Germline CDR1 reads SNHLY; CDR2 reads FYNNEI. The CDR3 contains 17 residues.